The rows below give T cell receptor beta chains drawn from one sample of a study of blood T cells in healthy people across ages. TCRdb used MiXCR to reprocess the 5' RACE reads, holding one entry per CDR3 protein. The table has 1.5 million to 2 million distinct CDR3 sequences, roughly 50% seen once. Sequencing was done on a sample of blood. Receptors were obtained from a woman between 40 and 55 years old in good health. Each CDR3 is given with its conserved first and last residue. The D gene is left open where the match is weak. Clone size is not always given. Where it is, it says once, few, many or a class for expanded clones.

CDR3 DNA	CDR3 protein	J gene	V gene	clone size	D gene
TGCAGTGCTAGAGATGTTAGCGGGGGGCTCCTAGCCAAAAACATTCAGTACTTC	CSARDVSGGLLAKNIQYF	TRBJ2-4	TRBV20-1	once	TRBD2
TGTGCCACCAGCAGAGACGGGGTCATTAAACAAGAGACCCAGTACTTC	CATSRDGVIKQETQYF	TRBJ2-5	TRBV15	few	.
TGCGCCAGCAGCGAAGCTAGCGGGGTCTACGAGCAGTACTTC	CASSEASGVYEQYF	TRBJ2-7	TRBV5-1	.	TRBD2
TGTGCCAGCAGTCCAGGTCACCCTTCCTACAATGAGCAGTTCTTC	CASSPGHPSYNEQFF	TRBJ2-1	TRBV27	.	.
TGTGCCAGCAGGGGCTCGGGACTAGCCCACCAAGAGACCCAGTACTTC	CASRGSGLAHQETQYF	TRBJ2-5	TRBV27	once	TRBD2
TGTGCCAGCAGCTTAGCCGGACAGGGAATCTCCTACGAGCAGTACTTC	CASSLAGQGISYEQYF	TRBJ2-7	TRBV7-2	few	TRBD1
TGTGCCAGCACTGAGGGAACAGGGATTTATGAAAAACTGTTTTTT	CASTEGTGIYEKLFF	TRBJ1-4	TRBV27	.	.
TGTGCCAGCAGCTTGGGGGTCTTGGGGGGCACAGATACGCAGTATTTT	CASSLGVLGGTDTQYF	TRBJ2-3	TRBV5-4	.	.
TGTGCCAGCAGCCTACAGGGTTACAATGAGCAGTACTTC	CASSLQGYNEQYF	TRBJ2-5	TRBV5-5	.	.
TGTGCCAGCAGCCAGGCGGACATATACCCCTACGAGCAGTACTTC	CASSQADIYPYEQYF	TRBJ2-7	TRBV3-1	.	.
TGTGCCAGCAGTTTATCACCGGCTAAAGCAGATACGCAGTATTTT	CASSLSPAKADTQYF	TRBJ2-3	TRBV28	.	.
TGCGCCAGCAGCTTCCCCGGGACAGGGGGCCCTGAAGCTTTCTTT	CASSFPGTGGPEAFF	TRBJ1-1	TRBV5-1	.	TRBD1
TGTGCCAGCAGTTTCCCGGGACAGGGCGATTTTCGGACCCAGTACTTC	CASSFPGQGDFRTQYF	TRBJ2-5	TRBV28	.	TRBD1
TGTGCCAGCAGCGCGGGACAGGGTAATGAAAAACTGTTTTTT	CASSAGQGNEKLFF	TRBJ1-4	TRBV5-1	.	TRBD1
TGCAGTGCTAGGCCACCAACCCGGGACAGAATCTACGAGCAGTACTTC	CSARPPTRDRIYEQYF	TRBJ2-7	TRBV20-1	.	TRBD1
TGTGCCAGCAGCAAGATAGCGGGGGACAATGAGCAGTTCTTC	CASSKIAGDNEQFF	TRBJ2-1	TRBV9	few	TRBD2
TGTGCCAGCAGCCGGGACAGGGGAGATGAAAAACTGTTTTTT	CASSRDRGDEKLFF	TRBJ1-4	TRBV7-2	few	TRBD1
TGTGCCAGCAGCCGACAGGGGATAGATGCAGATACGCAGTATTTT	CASSRQGIDADTQYF	TRBJ2-3	TRBV6-4	few	TRBD1
TGTGCCAGCACCTTGGGCTGGGGTTCAGATACGCAGTATTTT	CASTLGWGSDTQYF	TRBJ2-3	TRBV12-3/TRBV12-4	.	.
TGTGCCAGCAGTTACTCGCATTCCTACGAGCAGTACTTC	CASSYSHSYEQYF	TRBJ2-7	TRBV6-2/TRBV6-3	many	.
TGTGCCAGCAGCCAGCGGGGGGATGCGACAGATACGCAGTATTTT	CASSQRGDATDTQYF	TRBJ2-3	TRBV14	few	TRBD2
TGTGCCAGCAGCTCTCAGGGGCGGTCCTACAATGAGCAGTTCTTC	CASSSQGRSYNEQFF	TRBJ2-1	TRBV7-2	.	.
TGCAGTGGGTCGGTGGTCGGGGGGGTTAATGAGCAGTACTTC	CSGSVVGGVNEQYF	TRBJ2-5	TRBV20-1	.	TRBD2
TGTGCCAGCAGCGAACCGGGGACCAGGGGCTTCAATGAGCAGTTCTTC	CASSEPGTRGFNEQFF	TRBJ2-1	TRBV7-2	.	.
TGTGCCAGCAGCCATACAGGGGGGAGACTTGAATCCTACGAGCAGTACTTC	CASSHTGGRLESYEQYF	TRBJ2-7	TRBV14	.	TRBD1
TGTGCCAACAGCCAAGCCGGGCGGGGGCTAAGCACAGATACGCAGTATTTT	CANSQAGRGLSTDTQYF	TRBJ2-3	TRBV14	.	.
TGTGCCAGCAGTATGGTTGCCCCCCAAGAGACCCAGTACTTC	CASSMVAPQETQYF	TRBJ2-5	TRBV25-1	few	.
TGCGCCAGCAGCCAAGAGGGTTCGACAAGGGACGGAGCAGATACGCAGTATTTT	CASSQEGSTRDGADTQYF	TRBJ2-3	TRBV4-3	.	.